This TCR beta chain was identified during a study of shared clonotypes between healthy human individuals. Whole-study findings and limits: It was the few donors that limited the genetic and exposure-history diversity represented.

Participating donors were healthy, HIV-negative adults free of recent acute infections or vaccinations. CD45RA-negative memory and CD45RA+ naive subsets were split from the CD4+ cells. DNA at about 210 ng, 25,000 to 35,000 T cell genomes, went into sorted-subset replicate PCRs. TCRdb's copy holds only in-frame clones and misses some; the assay was immunoSEQ multiplex PCR. The repertoire consists of over 2 million clones, with about 90% occurring once and the leading ten covering around 0.38%. A word on this clone: Its specificity is not known.

Germline V gene sequence: CDR1 GTSNPN, CDR2 SVGIG (reference sequence). Trimming stripped 2 bases from V and 4 bases from J, with 16 bases between. This CDR3 has 15 residues. Sequencing was carried out using naive CD4+ T cells from PBMCs. Subset denoted: CD45RA+ positively selected. The TCR originated in a man in his late teens or twenties in good health. Some clones in this sample may be carry-over from other donors' samples. The V call is TRBV30, the J call TRBJ2-3; D is possibly TRBD2 (6 bases). The CDR3 loop is CAWSPTGGMADTQYF. DNA of the CDR3: TGTGCCTGGAGTCCGACCGGGGGAATGGCAGATACGCAGTATTTT.